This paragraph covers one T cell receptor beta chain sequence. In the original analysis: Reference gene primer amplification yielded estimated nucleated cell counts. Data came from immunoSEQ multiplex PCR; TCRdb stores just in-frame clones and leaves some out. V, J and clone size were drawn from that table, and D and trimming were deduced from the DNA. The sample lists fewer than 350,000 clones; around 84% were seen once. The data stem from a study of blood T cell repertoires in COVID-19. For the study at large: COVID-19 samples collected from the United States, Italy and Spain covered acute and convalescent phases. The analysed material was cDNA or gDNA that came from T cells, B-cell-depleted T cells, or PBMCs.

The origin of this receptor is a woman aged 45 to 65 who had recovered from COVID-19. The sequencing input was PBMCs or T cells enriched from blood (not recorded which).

Here the CDR3 DNA reads TGTGCCAGCAGCTCGCTAGCGGCTAGCACAGATACGCAGTATTTT. Protein: CASSSLAASTDTQYF. The rearrangement uses TRBV5-6 and TRBJ2-3; 7 bases are a match to TRBD2. The CDR3 contains 15 residues. Unmatched junction bases numbered 4, after V lost 3 bases and J lost 0 bases. CDR1 is SGHDT and CDR2 is YYEEEE in the germline V gene.